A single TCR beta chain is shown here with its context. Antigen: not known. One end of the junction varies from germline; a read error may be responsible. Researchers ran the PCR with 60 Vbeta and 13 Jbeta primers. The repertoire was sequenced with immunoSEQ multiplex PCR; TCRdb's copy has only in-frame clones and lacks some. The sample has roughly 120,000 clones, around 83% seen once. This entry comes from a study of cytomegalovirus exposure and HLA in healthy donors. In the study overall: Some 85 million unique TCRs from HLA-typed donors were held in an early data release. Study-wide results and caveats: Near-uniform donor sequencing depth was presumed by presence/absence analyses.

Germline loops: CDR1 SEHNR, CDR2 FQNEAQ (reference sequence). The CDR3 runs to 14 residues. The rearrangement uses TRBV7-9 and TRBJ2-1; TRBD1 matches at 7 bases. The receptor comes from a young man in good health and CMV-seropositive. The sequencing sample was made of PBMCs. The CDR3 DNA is TGTTCCAGCAGCTTAGTACAGGGGAACAATGAGCAGTTCTTC. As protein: CSSSLVQGNNEQFF.